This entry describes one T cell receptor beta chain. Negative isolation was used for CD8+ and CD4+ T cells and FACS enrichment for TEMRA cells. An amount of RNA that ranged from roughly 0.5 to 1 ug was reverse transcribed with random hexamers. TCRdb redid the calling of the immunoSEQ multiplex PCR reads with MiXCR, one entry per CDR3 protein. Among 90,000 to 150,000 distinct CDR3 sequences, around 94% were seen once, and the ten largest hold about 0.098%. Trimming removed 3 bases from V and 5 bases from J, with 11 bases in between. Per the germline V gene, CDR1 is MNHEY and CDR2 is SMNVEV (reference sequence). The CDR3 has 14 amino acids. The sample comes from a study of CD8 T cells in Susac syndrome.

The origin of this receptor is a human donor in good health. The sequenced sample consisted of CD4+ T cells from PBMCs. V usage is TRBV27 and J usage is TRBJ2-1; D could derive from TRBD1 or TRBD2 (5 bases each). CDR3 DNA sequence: TGTGCCAGCAGTTTTTATCGGGACGACAATGAGCAGTTCTTC. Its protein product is CASSFYRDDNEQFF.